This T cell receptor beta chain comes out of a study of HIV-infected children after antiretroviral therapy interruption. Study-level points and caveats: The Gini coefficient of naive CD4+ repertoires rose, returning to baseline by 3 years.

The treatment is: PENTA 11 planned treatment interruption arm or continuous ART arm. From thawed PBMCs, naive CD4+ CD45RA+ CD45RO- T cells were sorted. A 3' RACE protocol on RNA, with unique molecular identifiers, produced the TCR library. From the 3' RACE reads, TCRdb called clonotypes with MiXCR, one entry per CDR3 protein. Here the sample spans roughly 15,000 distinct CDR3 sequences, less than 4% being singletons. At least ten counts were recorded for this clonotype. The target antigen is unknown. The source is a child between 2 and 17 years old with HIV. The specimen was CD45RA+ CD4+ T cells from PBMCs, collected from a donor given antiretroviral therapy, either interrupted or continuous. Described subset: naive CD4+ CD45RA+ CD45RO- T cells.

This CDR3 is CSAREERDSSYNEQFF. The CDR3 nucleotides are TGCAGTGCTAGAGAGGAGCGAGACAGCTCCTACAATGAGCAGTTCTTC. The rearrangement joins TRBV20-1 to TRBJ2-1, with a weak D call TRBD1 (5 bases). V shed 0 bases and J shed 0 bases, with 12 bases lying between them. The CDR3 loop spans 16 amino acids. CDR1 is DFQATT, CDR2 SNEGSKA, per germline (reference sequence).